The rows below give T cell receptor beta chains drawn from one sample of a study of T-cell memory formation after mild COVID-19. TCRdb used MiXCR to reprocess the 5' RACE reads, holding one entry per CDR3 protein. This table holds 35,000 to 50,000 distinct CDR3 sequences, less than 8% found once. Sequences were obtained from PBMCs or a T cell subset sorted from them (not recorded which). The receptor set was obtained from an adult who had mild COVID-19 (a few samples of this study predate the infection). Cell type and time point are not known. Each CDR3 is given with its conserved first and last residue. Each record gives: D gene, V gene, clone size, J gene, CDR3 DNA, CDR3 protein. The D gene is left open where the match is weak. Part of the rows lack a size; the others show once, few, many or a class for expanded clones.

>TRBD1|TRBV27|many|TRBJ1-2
TGTGCCAGCAGTTTGTACGACAGGGGCCATGGCTACACCTTC
CASSLYDRGHGYTF
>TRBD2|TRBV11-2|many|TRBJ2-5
TGTGCCAGCAGCTCGTTAAGGGACTACCACCCGGCGAGGCTCGAAAAGACCCAGTACTTC
CASSSLRDYHPARLEKTQYF
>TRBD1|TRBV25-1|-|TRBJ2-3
TGTGCCAGCAGTAGACAGGGGTCCCGGTTCACAGATACGCAGTATTTT
CASSRQGSRFTDTQYF
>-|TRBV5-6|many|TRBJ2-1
TGTGCCAGCAGCTTGGGGTACGTCTCCTACAATGAGCAGTTCTTC
CASSLGYVSYNEQFF
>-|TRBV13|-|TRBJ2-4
TGTGCCAGCAGCTTCGGACAGTTGGAGAACATTCAGTACTTC
CASSFGQLENIQYF
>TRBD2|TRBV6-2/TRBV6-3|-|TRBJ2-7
TGTGCCAGCAGTTTTCGACTAGCGGGCCTTTCCGAGCAGTACTTC
CASSFRLAGLSEQYF
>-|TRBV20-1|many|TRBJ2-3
TGCAGTGCTAGATCGCTCTTTGGTGGGCCGTATACGCAGTATTTT
CSARSLFGGPYTQYF
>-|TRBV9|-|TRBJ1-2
TGTGCCAGCAGCCCCCGGGGTCTTGCGGGCGGCTACACCTTC
CASSPRGLAGGYTF
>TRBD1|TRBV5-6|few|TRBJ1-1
TGTGCCAGCAGCTTGGGACAGGGCGTCGTAGAAGCTTTCTTT
CASSLGQGVVEAFF
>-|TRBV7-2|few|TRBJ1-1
TGTGCCAGCAGCAGACCCGGGGCAATGGTGAACACTGAAGCTTTCTTT
CASSRPGAMVNTEAFF
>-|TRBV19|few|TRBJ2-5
TGTGCCAGTAGTATGTCCCACTCCCCCCGGACCGAAGAGACCCAGTACTTC
CASSMSHSPRTEETQYF
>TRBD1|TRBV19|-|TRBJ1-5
TGTGCCAGTAGCTCCGGGACAGGTAGCAATCAGCCCCAGCATTTT
CASSSGTGSNQPQHF
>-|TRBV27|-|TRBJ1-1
TGTGCCAGCAGCCCCCGGGAGTGGGGGAGGACTGAAGCTTTCTTT
CASSPREWGRTEAFF
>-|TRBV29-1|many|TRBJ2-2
TGCAGCGGTCGACAGGCCGGCGGGGAGCTGTTTTTT
CSGRQAGGELFF
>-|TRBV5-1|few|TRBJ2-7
TGCGCCAGCAGCTTGGAACGGGGTAGGAGCGAGCAGTACTTC
CASSLERGRSEQYF
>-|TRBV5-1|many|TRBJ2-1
TGCGCCAGCAATACGGGACAACCAGGCGGCAATGAGCAGTTCTTC
CASNTGQPGGNEQFF
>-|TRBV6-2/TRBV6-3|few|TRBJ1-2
TGTGCCAGCAGCCGATTCGGACAGAGCCGGCGATTGGGTGACGGCTACACCTTC
CASSRFGQSRRLGDGYTF
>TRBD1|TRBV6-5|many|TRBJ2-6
TGTGCCAGCAGTCAATGGGACAGCCGCTTTATCCGTCGGTCTGGGGCCAACGTCCTGACTTTC
CASSQWDSRFIRRSGANVLTF
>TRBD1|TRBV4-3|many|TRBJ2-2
TGCGCCAGCAGCCAGGCTGACAGGGCCTACACCGGGGAGCTGTTTTTT
CASSQADRAYTGELFF
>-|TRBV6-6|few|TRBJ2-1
TGTGCCAGCAGTTATACATCTTACAATGAGCAGTTCTTC
CASSYTSYNEQFF
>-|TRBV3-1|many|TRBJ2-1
TGTGCCAGCAGCCCACTGGGGGGGCTGGGGAATGAGCAGTTCTTC
CASSPLGGLGNEQFF
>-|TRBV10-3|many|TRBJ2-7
TGTGCCATCAGTGAGTCTTCGGGGGACTTAAGTTGCGAGCAGTACTTC
CAISESSGDLSCEQYF
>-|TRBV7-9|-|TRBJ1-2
TGTGCCAGCAGCCCCGATTGGGGGGGCGGCTATGGCTACACCTTC
CASSPDWGGGYGYTF
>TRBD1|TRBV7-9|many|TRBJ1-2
TGTGCCAGCAGCTTAGACAGGGGAGACTATGGCTACACCTTC
CASSLDRGDYGYTF
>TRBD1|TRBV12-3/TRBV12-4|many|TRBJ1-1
TGTGCCAGCAGAACAGGGGGCTGGACTGAAGCTTTCTTT
CASRTGGWTEAFF
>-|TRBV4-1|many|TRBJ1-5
TGCGCCAGCAGCCAAGAGATAGGGGCCGGGCAGCCCCAGCATTTT
CASSQEIGAGQPQHF
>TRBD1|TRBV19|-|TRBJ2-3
TGTGCCAGTAGTAAGCAAGGACAGGGGGCGAAAGATACGCAGTATTTT
CASSKQGQGAKDTQYF
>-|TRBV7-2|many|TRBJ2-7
TGTGCCAGCAGCTTAGGATATGACTTCTACGAGCAGTACTTC
CASSLGYDFYEQYF
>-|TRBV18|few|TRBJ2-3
TGTGCCAGCTCGCCGCGAGAAGATACGCAGTATTTT
CASSPREDTQYF
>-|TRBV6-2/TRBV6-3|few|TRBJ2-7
TGTGCCAGCAGTGAACCGCAGGGAAACCGCTACGAGCAGTACTTC
CASSEPQGNRYEQYF
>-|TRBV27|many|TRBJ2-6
TGTGCCAGCAGTTTCTCAGCCTCTGGGGCCAACGTCCTGACTTTC
CASSFSASGANVLTF
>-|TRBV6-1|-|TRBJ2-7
TGTGCCAGCAGCAACACCGGGCCAAAGGGAGAGCAGTACTTC
CASSNTGPKGEQYF
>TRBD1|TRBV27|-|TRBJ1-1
TGTGCCAGCAGTTCAGAACCGGGACAGGGTTTCGAAGCTTTCTTT
CASSSEPGQGFEAFF
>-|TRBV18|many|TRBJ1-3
TGTGCCAGCTCACCTCTACAGGCCGCGGACGGAAACACCATATATTTT
CASSPLQAADGNTIYF
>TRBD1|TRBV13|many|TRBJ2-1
TGTGCCAGCAGCTCCTTTAAACCGGGACAGGAGGTTTCGAGCTCCTACAATGAGCAGTTCTTC
CASSSFKPGQEVSSSYNEQFF